A selection of T cell receptor beta chains follows, all from one sample in a study of blood T cells in healthy people across ages. Each CDR3 protein gets one entry after TCRdb re-called the 5' RACE reads with MiXCR. This table holds around 1,800,000 distinct CDR3 sequences, 39% found once. The sequencing input was blood. The receptors shown here come from a human donor in good health. Both conserved end residues are part of each CDR3. The D gene is left open where the match is weak. The size field is filled for only some rows; it gives once, few, many or a size class.

D: -; size: -; V: TRBV28; J: TRBJ2-7; DNA: TGTGCCAGCAGTTGGGATATACAGGGATCCTCCTACGAGCAGTACTTC; CDR3: CASSWDIQGSSYEQYF
D: -; size: few; V: TRBV29-1; J: TRBJ1-5; DNA: TGCAGCGTTGAATCCCAGGGTCAGCCCCAGCATTTT; CDR3: CSVESQGQPQHF
D: -; size: -; V: TRBV4-3; J: TRBJ1-6; DNA: TGCGCCAGCAGCCAAGACATACAGATTAATAATTCACCCCTCCACTTT; CDR3: CASSQDIQINNSPLHF
D: -; size: -; V: TRBV9; J: TRBJ1-5; DNA: TGTGCCAGCAGCGCAGGGGACCAGGCACGGCGGCCCCAGCATTTT; CDR3: CASSAGDQARRPQHF
D: -; size: -; V: TRBV7-2; J: TRBJ1-1; DNA: TGTGCCAGCAGCTTAGCGAGGGGGGTTGGGATGAACACTGAAGCCTTCTTT; CDR3: CASSLARGVGMNTEAFF
D: -; size: -; V: TRBV7-2; J: TRBJ1-2; DNA: TGTGCCAGCAGCTTAACGTCATATAGCTACACCTTC; CDR3: CASSLTSYSYTF
D: TRBD1; size: -; V: TRBV6-4; J: TRBJ1-2; DNA: TGTGCCAGCAGTGACTCGAGACAGGGAGTCAACTATGGCTACACCTTC; CDR3: CASSDSRQGVNYGYTF
D: TRBD1; size: few; V: TRBV4-2; J: TRBJ1-4; DNA: TGTGCCAGCAGCCAAGAAGTTATAACCCCCGGGACAGCTAATGAAAAACTGTTTTTT; CDR3: CASSQEVITPGTANEKLFF
D: -; size: -; V: TRBV11-2; J: TRBJ2-7; DNA: TGTGCCAGCCGCTTCAGGGGGGGGTCCTACGAGCAGTACTTC; CDR3: CASRFRGGSYEQYF
D: -; size: -; V: TRBV12-3/TRBV12-4; J: TRBJ2-7; DNA: TGTGCCAGCAGTCAACAGGGACTCAAGCAGTACTTC; CDR3: CASSQQGLKQYF
D: -; size: -; V: TRBV20-1; J: TRBJ2-6; DNA: TGCAGTGCTAGTTCGCCGACCTCTGGGGCCAACGTCCTGACTTTC; CDR3: CSASSPTSGANVLTF
D: TRBD1; size: -; V: TRBV12-3/TRBV12-4; J: TRBJ1-1; DNA: TGTGCCAGCAGTTTACCTCCAGGGGGCACTGAAGCTTTCTTT; CDR3: CASSLPPGGTEAFF
D: TRBD2; size: many; V: TRBV7-2; J: TRBJ2-5; DNA: TGTGCCAGCAGCCCCGGGGGGGAAGAGACCCAGTACTTC; CDR3: CASSPGGEETQYF
D: TRBD2; size: many; V: TRBV4-2; J: TRBJ2-7; DNA: TGTGCCAGCAGCCAGGAGGGGAGGGACTACGAGCAGTACTTC; CDR3: CASSQEGRDYEQYF
D: -; size: -; V: TRBV28; J: TRBJ1-2; DNA: TGTGCCAGCAGTTTCGCTGACGGTAGCTACACCTTC; CDR3: CASSFADGSYTF
D: -; size: -; V: TRBV12-3/TRBV12-4; J: TRBJ2-1; DNA: TGTGCCAGCAGTTTACAGGGGCCCAACTACAATGAGCAGTTCTTC; CDR3: CASSLQGPNYNEQFF
D: -; size: -; V: TRBV11-1; J: TRBJ2-1; DNA: TGTGCCAGCAGCTTAGCGGGCTCATACAATGGGCAGTTCTTC; CDR3: CASSLAGSYNGQFF
D: TRBD2; size: -; V: TRBV7-2; J: TRBJ2-7; DNA: TGTGCCGGCAGCTTAGTACTAGCGGGGAACTACGAGCAGTACTTC; CDR3: CAGSLVLAGNYEQYF
D: -; size: -; V: TRBV4-3; J: TRBJ2-3; DNA: TGCGCCAGCAGCCAAGATATAACCACAGATACGCAGTATTTT; CDR3: CASSQDITTDTQYF
D: -; size: -; V: TRBV3-1; J: TRBJ1-2; DNA: TGTGCCAGCTTCTCGACAGCAACGAGCGGCTACACCTTC; CDR3: CASFSTATSGYTF
D: -; size: few; V: TRBV20-1; J: TRBJ2-1; DNA: TGCAGTGCTGATGCCCATCGACACAATGAGCAGTTCTTC; CDR3: CSADAHRHNEQFF
D: -; size: -; V: TRBV6-2/TRBV6-3; J: TRBJ2-1; DNA: TGTGCCAGCAGGTTCCGGGCCCTGAACAATGAGCAGTTCTTC; CDR3: CASRFRALNNEQFF
D: -; size: -; V: TRBV7-3; J: TRBJ2-2; DNA: TGTGCCAGCAGCACGGGGGTGAACACCGGGGAGCTGTTTTTT; CDR3: CASSTGVNTGELFF
D: -; size: -; V: TRBV5-5; J: TRBJ2-5; DNA: TGTGCCAGCAGCTACCGGGTCAAAGAGACCCAGTACTTC; CDR3: CASSYRVKETQYF
D: TRBD2; size: few; V: TRBV27; J: TRBJ2-1; DNA: TGTGCCAGCAGTTTATCTACGGGGGGTTCCTACAATGAGCAGTTCTTC; CDR3: CASSLSTGGSYNEQFF
D: TRBD2; size: few; V: TRBV5-8; J: TRBJ2-1; DNA: TGTGCCAGCAGGAACGGGACTAGCGGGGGTCTGACCCACAATGAGCAGTTCTTC; CDR3: CASRNGTSGGLTHNEQFF
D: -; size: few; V: TRBV24-1; J: TRBJ2-1; DNA: TGTGCCACCAGTGACACCAGGGTCCCTAGCAATGAGCAGTTCTTC; CDR3: CATSDTRVPSNEQFF
D: TRBD1; size: -; V: TRBV4-1; J: TRBJ1-5; DNA: TGCGCCAGCAGCCAAAGGGGGCTGAGCAATCAGCCCCAGCATTTT; CDR3: CASSQRGLSNQPQHF
D: -; size: -; V: TRBV2; J: TRBJ1-4; DNA: TGTGCCAGCAGGAAACAGGGTTTGTTTGTATCTGTAAATGAAAAACTGTTTTTT; CDR3: CASRKQGLFVSVNEKLFF
D: TRBD1; size: few; V: TRBV12-3/TRBV12-4; J: TRBJ2-5; DNA: TGTGCCAGCAGTTTGGACGGGACAGGGTTAGAGACCCAGTACTTC; CDR3: CASSLDGTGLETQYF
D: -; size: few; V: TRBV5-1; J: TRBJ2-1; DNA: TGCGCCAGCAGCCTACAGACTGGGATTTCCTACAATGAGCAGTTCTTC; CDR3: CASSLQTGISYNEQFF
D: -; size: -; V: TRBV7-2; J: TRBJ1-5; DNA: TGTGCCAGCAGCTTAGGGCAGGCCCAGCCCCAGCATTTT; CDR3: CASSLGQAQPQHF
D: TRBD1; size: few; V: TRBV5-1; J: TRBJ2-5; DNA: TGCGCCAGCAGCTTACACCGGACAGGGGAGGTGGAGACCCAGTACTTC; CDR3: CASSLHRTGEVETQYF
D: -; size: -; V: TRBV20-1; J: TRBJ2-5; DNA: TGCAGTGCTAGAGATGGGGGGGCGCCCCCGGGGACCCAGTACTTC; CDR3: CSARDGGAPPGTQYF
D: -; size: -; V: TRBV4-3; J: TRBJ2-7; DNA: TGCGCCAGCAGCCAAGGGGCTAGCGTGTCCTACGAGCAGTACTTC; CDR3: CASSQGASVSYEQYF
D: -; size: -; V: TRBV10-3; J: TRBJ1-1; DNA: TGTGCCATCAGCCCAGGGGAGGGGAGCACTGAAGCTTTCTTT; CDR3: CAISPGEGSTEAFF
D: -; size: -; V: TRBV7-9; J: TRBJ2-1; DNA: TGTGCCAGCAGCTCCTACGCGGGGTACAATGAGCAGTTCTTC; CDR3: CASSSYAGYNEQFF
D: TRBD1; size: few; V: TRBV29-1; J: TRBJ2-1; DNA: TGCAGCGTCGGGACAGGGGGACCCAATGAGCAGTTCTTC; CDR3: CSVGTGGPNEQFF
D: -; size: -; V: TRBV20-1; J: TRBJ2-7; DNA: TGCAGTGCTAGGGACCCGAGGGGTTCCTACGAGCAGTACTTC; CDR3: CSARDPRGSYEQYF